This T cell receptor beta chain derives from a study of STAT5B mutations in CD4+ large granular lymphocyte leukemia. Study overall: Healthy donors showed HLA-associated enrichment of the CDR3 'QG' motif. Study observations and caveats: Less than 30% of private leukemic clonotypes occurred rarely in other patients' non-leukemic repertoires. Without putative leukemic clones, patient CD4-sorted repertoires remained more clonal than healthy CD4+ repertoires.

Original processing methods: A productive frequency of 2.59 x 10-5 was the lowest detectable. This table comes from immunoSEQ multiplex PCR, and its TCRdb copy is limited to in-frame clones, with some not included. V and J calls and clone size follow that table, whereas D and trimming were derived from the DNA. The data show some 34,000 clones, with roughly 80% seen just once and about 4.4% held by the top ten. Details on this clone: What it recognizes is unknown.

Germline trimming cut 6 bases from V and 4 bases from J; bases unmatched to any gene: 9. The CDR3 spans 15 residues. Germline values: CDR1 MGHRA, CDR2 YSYEKL. The V and J genes are TRBV4-1 and TRBJ2-1; 7 bases match TRBD2. This receptor was taken from a human donor in good health. Material for sequencing was CD4+ T cells from blood buffy coats. This CDR3 reads CASRVASGTYNEQFF. The CDR3 DNA follows: TGCGCCAGCAGAGTTGCTAGCGGAACTTACAATGAGCAGTTCTTC.